One T cell receptor (beta chain) is described in this entry. Its matching antigen is unknown. This sample is part of a study of shared clonotypes between healthy human individuals. Study results and limitations: Among the subsets, naive ones generally showed larger estimated richness than memory ones. Clonotypes which were not shared had lower generation probabilities than clonotypes that all four donors shared.

Only in-frame clones appear in the TCRdb table, and some are missing; sequencing was by immunoSEQ multiplex PCR. The repertoire holds around 940,000 clones, 76% seen once, with roughly 1.5% in the top ten. Germline V gene lookup returns CDR1 SNHLY and CDR2 FYNNEI. CDR3 length equals 15 residues. J gave up 2 bases and V 9 bases, and 8 bases lay outside the gene matches. V and J are TRBV2 and TRBJ1-2; 11 nucleotides match TRBD1. Sequencing used memory CD4+ T cells sorted from blood. Noted subset: CD45RA-negative fraction. This TCR was recovered from a man between 18 and 35 years old in good health. DNA for the CDR3: TGTGCCAGGTCCGGGACAGGGGGTTTGAACTATGGCTACACCTTC. This sequence encodes CARSGTGGLNYGYTF.